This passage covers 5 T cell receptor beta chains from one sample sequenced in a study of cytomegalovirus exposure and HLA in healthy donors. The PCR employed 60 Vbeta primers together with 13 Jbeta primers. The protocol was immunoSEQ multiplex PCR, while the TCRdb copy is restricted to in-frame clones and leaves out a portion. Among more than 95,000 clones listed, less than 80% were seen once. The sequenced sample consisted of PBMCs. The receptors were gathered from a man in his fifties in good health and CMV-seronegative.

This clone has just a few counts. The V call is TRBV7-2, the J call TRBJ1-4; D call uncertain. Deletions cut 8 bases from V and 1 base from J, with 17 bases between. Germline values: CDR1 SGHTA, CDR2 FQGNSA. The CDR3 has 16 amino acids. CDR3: CASAYVGGRTNEKLFF. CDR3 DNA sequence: TGTGCCAGCGCCTATGTTGGAGGGCGAACTAATGAAAAACTGTTTTTT.

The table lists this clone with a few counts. CDR3 coding DNA: TGTGCCAGCGCTACTGAGACAGGGGGGAACACTGAAGCTTTCTTT. It yields the protein CASATETGGNTEAFF. This sequence joins TRBV5-4 and TRBJ1-1, with TRBD1 matching over 9 bases. The V gene end was trimmed by 7 bases and the J gene end by 1 base; junction bases not matched to a gene: 8. CDR1 is SGHNT, CDR2 YYREEE, per germline (reference sequence). The CDR3 covers 15 residues.

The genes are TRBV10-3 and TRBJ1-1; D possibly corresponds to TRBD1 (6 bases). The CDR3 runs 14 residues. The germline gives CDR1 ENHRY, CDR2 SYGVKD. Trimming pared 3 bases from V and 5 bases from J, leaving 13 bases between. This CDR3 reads CAISEQGSGTEAFF. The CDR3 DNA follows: TGTGCCATCAGTGAACAGGGAAGTGGGACTGAAGCTTTCTTT.

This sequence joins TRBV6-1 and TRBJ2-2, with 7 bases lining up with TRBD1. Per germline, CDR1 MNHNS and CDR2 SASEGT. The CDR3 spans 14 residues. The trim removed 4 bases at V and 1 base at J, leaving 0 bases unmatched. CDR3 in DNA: TGTGCCAGCAGTGGGGACAGGAACACCGGGGAGCTGTTTTTT. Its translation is CASSGDRNTGELFF.

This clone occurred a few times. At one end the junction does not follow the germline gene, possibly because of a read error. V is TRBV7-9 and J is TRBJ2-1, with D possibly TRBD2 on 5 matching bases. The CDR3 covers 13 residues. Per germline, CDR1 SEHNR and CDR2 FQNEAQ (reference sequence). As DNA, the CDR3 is TGTGCCAGCAGCTTAGCAGGAGCGGTACTGAGGCTCTTC. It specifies CASSLAGAVLRLF.